Below, 25 T cell receptor beta chains from the same sample are listed, as sequenced in a study of CD8+CD57+ T cells in acquired aplastic anemia (dated by TCRdb to between 2018 and 2020). TCRdb shows the sequencer as Illumina HiSeq 2000. Profiling of TCR beta VDJ combinations and CDR3 sequences used genomic DNA as the template. In-frame beta chains were kept once TCRdb had trimmed the public reads at Q25 with fastp and called clones with MiXCR. Duplicate CDR3 protein sequences are folded into a single record with the most common DNA and genes. The table for this sample lists about 68,000 distinct CDR3 sequences; roughly half of them were counted only once. The top ten hold 6.5% to 9.5% of the sample. Material: sorted CD4+, CD8+, or CD8+CD57+ T cells (not recorded which) from PBMCs. These receptors all come from a human donor in good health, serving as a control.

J is TRBJ1-2 and V is TRBV9; TRBD1 might be the D (6 bases). Trimming removed 7 bases from V and 4 bases from J, with 17 bases in between. CDR3 length: 14 amino acids. The V gene's germline CDR1 is SGDLS and CDR2 YYNGEE. The CDR3 sequence is CASGRGAGLYGYTF. CDR3 in DNA: TGTGCCAGCGGGAGGGGGGCCGGTCTCTATGGCTACACCTTC.

Comment on this clonotype: At one end, the junction sequence differs from germline, possibly due to a read error. This chain joins TRBV11-1 and TRBJ2-3; possible D gene TRBD2, 5 bases. The CDR3 is made up of 16 amino acids. In germline, CDR1 is SGHAT, CDR2 FQDESV (reference sequence). The CDR3 coding sequence is TGTGCCAGCAGCTTAGCGGCTAGCTTTCAAGGAGATGCGCAGTATTTT. Translation: CASSLAASFQGDAQYF.

In its sample, this clonotype was seen many times. The V and J genes are TRBV7-9 and TRBJ2-1, with D perhaps TRBD1 (6 bases). Germline loops: CDR1 SEHNR, CDR2 FQNEAQ (reference sequence). The V and J ends lost 1 base and 14 bases respectively, with 30 bases between them. The CDR3 loop spans 18 amino acids. CDR3 coding DNA: TGTGCCAGCAGCTTAGTTGTCGATCAGACATCCGGGACATCGTTTGAGTTCTTC. This translates into CASSLVVDQTSGTSFEFF.

The chain is built from TRBV10-3 and TRBJ2-7; a possible D gene is TRBD1 (7 bases). The CDR3 extends over 16 amino acids. The germline V gene encodes CDR1 ENHRY and CDR2 SYGVKD. Trimming stripped 2 bases from V and 8 bases from J, with 22 bases between. The CDR3 DNA is TGTGCCATCAGTGAGGATGGGACCGAGGCAGGGGGGAAGCAGTACTTC. The encoded protein is CAISEDGTEAGGKQYF.

This clonotype has a count of ten or more. V usage is TRBV7-9 and J usage is TRBJ1-1; D is possibly TRBD1 (5 bases). In germline, CDR1 is SEHNR, CDR2 FQNEAQ (reference sequence). V gave up 5 bases and J gave up 4 bases, with 14 bases separating them. The CDR3 is made up of 14 amino acids. In nucleotides, the CDR3 is TGTGCCAGCAGCCCCCAAGGTGGGGGCACTGAAGCTTTCTTT. Protein sequence: CASSPQGGGTEAFF.

This clonotype was seen ten or more times. The chain carries TRBV3-1 and TRBJ2-1; D tentatively fits TRBD1 or TRBD2 (5 bases each). The CDR3 length is 15 residues. Between the trimmed V and J ends, which lost 0 bases and 5 bases, there was a span of 11 bases. CDR1 and CDR2 from the germline V gene are LGHDT and YNNKEL (reference sequence). The CDR3 spells CASSQDPRGDNEQFF. CDR3 DNA sequence: TGTGCCAGCAGCCAAGATCCGAGAGGGGACAATGAGCAGTTCTTC.

This clonotype was seen at least ten times. The gene calls are TRBV5-1 and TRBJ2-7; D remains unclear. Germline V gives CDR1 SGHRS, CDR2 YFSETQ. V was trimmed by 5 bases and J by 3 bases, leaving 9 bases between them. CDR3 length equals 12 residues. The CDR3 bases are TGCGCCAGCAGTTACAATGGCTACGAGCAGTACTTC. The encoded protein is CASSYNGYEQYF.

In its sample, this clonotype was seen many times. This chain uses TRBV20-1 with TRBJ1-1; D possibly corresponds to TRBD1 (5 bases). Germline CDR1 is DFQATT and CDR2 is SNEGSKA (reference sequence). Trimming pared 5 bases from V and 3 bases from J, leaving 10 bases between. The CDR3 runs to 12 residues. The DNA of the CDR3 is TGCAGTGCTGCTCAAGGGGACACTGAAGCTTTCTTT. Its protein product is CSAAQGDTEAFF.

V usage is TRBV7-2 and J usage is TRBJ1-2; tentative D call: TRBD1 (5 bases). V lost 5 bases and J 4 bases, leaving 11 bases between the germline ends. CDR1 is SGHTA, CDR2 FQGNSA, per germline. CDR3 size: 13 residues. CDR3 protein: CASSPRVGYGYTF. The CDR3 DNA reads as TGTGCCAGCAGCCCCAGGGTCGGCTATGGCTACACCTTC.

The chain has TRBV7-6 and TRBJ2-7, with 7 bases identical to TRBD2. Germline values: CDR1 SGHVS, CDR2 FNYEAQ. The V and J ends lost 3 bases and 3 bases, in that order; junction bases with no gene match: 5. CDR3 length: 14 residues. CDR3 nucleotide sequence: TGTGCCAGCAGCTTCGGCGGGGGTTACTACGAGCAGTACTTC. Translating gives CASSFGGGYYEQYF.

The chain couples TRBV6-2 or TRBV6-3 to TRBJ2-7, with D unclear. The germline V gene encodes CDR1 MNHEY and CDR2 SVGEGT. This CDR3 has 15 amino acids. Trimming stripped 3 bases from V and 3 bases from J, with 15 bases between. The CDR3 DNA reads as TGTGCCAGCAGTTATGGGATCTCAAGGAACTACGAGCAGTACTTC. Residues: CASSYGISRNYEQYF.

This clonotype was counted many times. CDR3 residues: CASSPGDTNTEAFF. CDR3 sequence (DNA): TGTGCCAGCAGCCCGGGAGACACGAACACTGAAGCTTTCTTT. The chain employs TRBV3-1 and TRBJ1-1; D uncertain. V was cut by 4 bases and J by 1 base, with 10 bases left in between. Germline CDR1 LGHDT, CDR2 YNNKEL (reference sequence). There are 14 residues in the CDR3.

The gene calls are TRBV7-2 and TRBJ1-1, with D possibly TRBD1 on 5 matching bases. V was pared by 5 bases and J by 5 bases, with 9 bases between. This CDR3 is 12 amino acids long. The germline gives CDR1 SGHTA, CDR2 FQGNSA. The DNA of the CDR3 is TGTGCCAGCAGCCGTGGGGGGACTGAAGCTTTCTTT. Translating gives CASSRGGTEAFF.

V gene TRBV29-1 combines with J gene TRBJ2-7; 7 bases are shared with TRBD1. V was clipped by 7 bases and J by 1 base; unmatched bases: 7. Germline V gives CDR1 SQVTM, CDR2 ANQGSEA. CDR3 length equals 13 residues. CDR3 nucleotides: TGCAGCGACCTCCGGGACAGATCCTACGAGCAGTACTTC. It translates to CSDLRDRSYEQYF.

The CDR3 DNA follows: TGTGCCAGTAAGTTAGTGGCAGGGAGTAACTATGGCTACACCTTC. Translated: CASKLVAGSNYGYTF. The chain is built from TRBV19 and TRBJ1-2; weak D call: TRBD1 (5 bases). Trimming cost V 7 bases and J 1 base, with 16 bases left between them. Germline values: CDR1 LNHDA, CDR2 SQIVND (reference sequence). The CDR3 sequence is 15 residues long. The variable domain in full, with the rest retrieved from reference TRBV19 and TRBJ1-2, is DGGITQSPKYLFRKEGQNVTLSCEQNLNHDAMYWYRQDPGQGLRLIYYSQIVNDFQKGDIAEGYSVSREKKESFPLTVTSAQKNPTAFYLCASKLVAGSNYGYTFGSGTRLTVV.

The chain joins TRBV7-6 to TRBJ2-7; 10 nucleotides match TRBD1. V lost 5 bases, J lost 4 bases, and 8 bases stayed unmatched. The V gene's germline CDR1 is SGHVS and CDR2 FNYEAQ. The CDR3 has 15 amino acids. The CDR3 region is CASSKPGQGSYEQYF. CDR3 DNA: TGTGCCAGCAGCAAGCCGGGACAGGGGTCATACGAGCAGTACTTC. The full variable domain, with the rest looked up from reference TRBV7-6 and TRBJ2-7, is GAGVSQSPRYKVTKRGQDVALRCDPISGHVSLYWYRQALGQGPEFLTYFNYEAQQDKSGLPNDRFSAERPEGSISTLTIQRTEQRDSAMYRCASSKPGQGSYEQYFGPGTRLTVT.

In its sample, this clonotype was seen many times. The gene calls are TRBV12-3 or TRBV12-4 and TRBJ1-2; D gene ambiguous. This CDR3 has 13 residues. V lost 5 bases to trimming and J lost 8 bases, with 15 bases between them. CDR3 sequence (DNA): TGTGCCAGCAGTCTTCCAACCTCCCAGGGCTACACCTTC. Protein sequence: CASSLPTSQGYTF.

This chain's CDR3 is CASSLGGLAASSYNEQFF. The CDR3 region has the DNA TGCGCCAGCAGCCTAGGTGGGCTAGCGGCGAGCTCCTACAATGAGCAGTTCTTC. This chain links TRBV4-1 with TRBJ2-1; 7 bases fit TRBD2. Trimming took 4 bases from V and 0 from J; bases not matched to a gene: 12. The germline V gene encodes CDR1 MGHRA and CDR2 YSYEKL. The CDR3 totals 18 residues.

This clonotype was observed many times. The CDR3 reads CSAGDGVNTEAFF. CDR3 nucleotide sequence: TGCAGTGCGGGAGATGGGGTGAACACTGAAGCTTTCTTT. This sequence joins TRBV20-1 and TRBJ1-1; no clear D. Trimming cost V 6 bases and J 0 bases, with 11 bases left between them. This CDR3 comprises 13 residues. Germline V CDR1 and CDR2: DFQATT, SNEGSKA (reference sequence).

The chain is built from TRBV24-1 and TRBJ2-7; TRBD2 matches at 12 bases. Germline assignment: CDR1 KGHDR and CDR2 SFDVKD. The CDR3 totals 14 residues. Germline trimming cut 3 bases from V and 4 bases from J; bases unmatched to any gene: 0. The CDR3 loop is CATSDGTSGYEQYF. CDR3 bases: TGTGCCACCAGTGATGGGACTAGCGGGTACGAGCAGTACTTC.

There are many counts of this clonotype. This chain links TRBV7-9 with TRBJ2-1; 7 bases line up with TRBD2. The germline gives CDR1 SEHNR, CDR2 FQNEAQ (reference sequence). This CDR3 comprises 15 residues. With 5 bases clipped from V and 4 bases from J, the junction kept 8 bases outside the gene matches. DNA for the CDR3: TGTGCCAGCAGCCACTTGGGGCGGGGGTACAATGAGCAGTTCTTC. It codes for CASSHLGRGYNEQFF.

In its sample, this clonotype was seen a few times. A single base separates this from a much larger clone, so it may be a read error. The CDR3 sequence is CASSMSGETQYF. The CDR3 DNA sequence: TGTGCCAGCAGTATGTCAGGGGAGACCCAGTACTTC. J is TRBJ2-5 and V is TRBV27; perhaps TRBD1 as D (5 bases). Germline values: CDR1 MNHEY, CDR2 SMNVEV (reference sequence). The V end was cut by 5 bases, the J end by 5 bases, with 9 bases between. The CDR3 is 12 residues long.

The V and J genes are TRBV7-2 and TRBJ2-5; either TRBD1 or TRBD2 may supply D (6 bases each). The CDR3 loop spans 13 amino acids. V lost 8 bases and J 5 bases, leaving 15 bases between the germline ends. CDR1 is SGHTA, CDR2 FQGNSA, per germline. The CDR3 DNA reads TGTGCCAGCGGCAAGGGGGGCCGGGAGACCCAGTACTTC. This sequence encodes CASGKGGRETQYF.

This clonotype was counted ten times or more. This chain links TRBV7-2 with TRBJ2-7, with D maybe TRBD2 (6 bases). This CDR3 spans 14 amino acids. The germline V and J ends were trimmed by 1 base and 7 bases, with 14 bases remaining between them. CDR1 is SGHTA, CDR2 FQGNSA, per germline. Here the CDR3 DNA reads TGTGCCAGCAGCTTAGGGGTTAGCGGAAAAGAGCAGTACTTC. Its protein is CASSLGVSGKEQYF.

By share of the sample, this clonotype is medium-sized. The chain is built from TRBV20-1 and TRBJ1-3; tentatively, D is TRBD1 (5 bases). The V and J ends lost 3 bases and 8 bases respectively, with 14 bases between them. CDR1 and CDR2 from the germline V gene are DFQATT and SNEGSKA (reference sequence). This CDR3 spans 13 amino acids. The CDR3 region is CSARNRLEDTIYF. The CDR3 nucleotides are TGCAGTGCTAGGAACAGGCTCGAGGACACCATATATTTT.